The 2 T cell receptor beta chains below come from one sample, sequenced in a study of control samples from healthy donors and cancer patients (dated by TCRdb to the early 2020s). The method was the immunoSEQ multiplex PCR assay. TCRdb mirrors the immuneACCESS table, restricted to in-frame sequences. Some clones are absent from its copies; in checked studies, under half trace to an unresolved V gene, and the reason for the others is unknown. In this sample the table shows some 51,000 clones, approximately 85% of which occur a single time. The leading ten clones occupy about 3.5% of the sample. Sequencing was done on a sample of blood. The receptors were gathered from a man in his fifties or sixties in good health.

The chain employs TRBV18 and TRBJ1-5, with D tentatively TRBD1 (5 bases). Trimming removed 1 base from V and 5 bases from J, with 12 bases in between. Germline V gives CDR1 KGHSH, CDR2 LQKENI. This CDR3 has 15 residues. The CDR3 protein is CASSPQRGEDQPQHF. The DNA for the CDR3 is TGTGCCAGCTCACCACAAAGGGGAGAGGATCAGCCCCAGCATTTT.

This clone appeared a few times. This chain links TRBV13 with TRBJ2-7; no clear D. V was trimmed by 8 bases and J by 2 bases, leaving 16 bases between them. Germline values: CDR1 PRHDT, CDR2 FYEKMQ (reference sequence). The CDR3 is 14 residues long. The CDR3 here is CASHLWGSPYEQYF. The CDR3 DNA is TGTGCCAGCCACCTCTGGGGTAGCCCCTACGAGCAGTACTTC.